Following are 20 T cell receptor beta chains from one sample sequenced in a study of monozygotic twins with inflammatory bowel disease. After re-calling the 5' RACE reads, TCRdb lists one entry per CDR3 protein, DNA absent. This listing includes under 150,000 distinct CDR3 sequences. The specimen sequenced was blood. Receptors were obtained from a human donor with ulcerative colitis or Crohn's disease, or a healthy co-twin of an affected twin (not recorded which).

The rearrangement uses TRBV7-9 and TRBJ1-1; TCRdb's D call, TRBD1, is unchecked because there is no DNA. Germline V gene lookup returns CDR1 SEHNR and CDR2 FQNEAQ (reference sequence). The CDR3 is 16 residues long. The CDR3 sequence is CASSTGTARMDAEAFF.

V gene TRBV6-2 or TRBV6-3 combines with J gene TRBJ2-2; the D gene TCRdb calls, TRBD1, cannot be checked with no DNA. From germline, CDR1 is MNHEY and CDR2 SVGEGT. This CDR3 is 16 amino acids long. CDR3 residues: CASSYLTGQHTGELFF.

The genes are TRBV20-1 and TRBJ1-2; the TCRdb call, TRBD1, lacks DNA for checking. The CDR3 totals 14 residues. The germline CDR1 and CDR2 sequences are DFQATT and SNEGSKA (reference sequence). The CDR3 sequence is CSAPRAGVVGGYTF.

This chain links TRBV20-1 with TRBJ1-5. This CDR3 comprises 15 residues. Looked up from germline, CDR1 is DFQATT and CDR2 is SNEGSKA (reference sequence). The CDR3 here is CSARRSGDSNQPQHF.

This chain uses TRBV7-3 with TRBJ1-3; the D call from TCRdb, TRBD1, cannot be confirmed without DNA. Germline CDR1 SGHTA, CDR2 FQGTGA. The CDR3 covers 15 residues. This CDR3 reads CASSQTGSSGNTIYF.

J is TRBJ2-3 and V is TRBV7-2; there is no DNA to check the TCRdb D call of TRBD2. Per the germline V gene, CDR1 is SGHTA and CDR2 is FQGNSA. This CDR3 region has 15 residues. CDR3 residues: CASSSLGPGTDTQYF.

The chain uses TRBV6-6 and TRBJ2-3. The CDR3 covers 12 residues. The germline gives CDR1 MNHNY, CDR2 SVGAGI (reference sequence). The CDR3 protein is CAGGTSTDTQYF.

This chain joins TRBV2 and TRBJ1-2; TCRdb indicates TRBD1, and absent DNA this call remains unverified. In germline, CDR1 is SNHLY, CDR2 FYNNEI. The CDR3 runs 14 residues. CDR3 sequence: CASSEAYRTGRCTF.

The gene calls are TRBV20-1 and TRBJ2-2; absent DNA, TCRdb's TRBD1 call cannot be checked. Germline V gives CDR1 DFQATT, CDR2 SNEGSKA (reference sequence). The CDR3 is made up of 17 amino acids. CDR3 amino acids: CSARDARRGAGTGELFF.

The chain employs TRBV15 and TRBJ2-5; as DNA is missing, the TRBD1 call by TCRdb cannot be tested. The CDR3 consists of 21 residues. Per germline, CDR1 LNHNV and CDR2 YYDKDF (reference sequence). CDR3 amino acids: CATSSTPQRPGKTRSRETQYF.

The chain is built from TRBV11-2 and TRBJ2-3; TCRdb returns TRBD1, unconfirmable since there is no DNA. CDR3 length: 17 residues. Germline assignment: CDR1 SGHAT and CDR2 FQNNGV. CDR3 loop: CASSLGTTGGSPDTQYF.

The V call is TRBV19, the J call TRBJ1-5; TCRdb selects TRBD1, and the lack of DNA leaves this call unchecked. This CDR3 is 16 amino acids long. Germline lookup yields CDR1 LNHDA and CDR2 SQIVND (reference sequence). CDR3 loop: CASRGRGQGGNQPQHF. Looking up the rest from reference TRBV19 and TRBJ1-5 gives the full variable domain: DGGITQSPKYLFRKEGQNVTLSCEQNLNHDAMYWYRQDPGQGLRLIYYSQIVNDFQKGDIAEGYSVSREKKESFPLTVTSAQKNPTAFYLCASRGRGQGGNQPQHFGDGTRLSIL.

The chain couples TRBV19 to TRBJ2-7. From germline, CDR1 is LNHDA and CDR2 SQIVND (reference sequence). CDR3 length equals 14 residues. CDR3 region: CASSIGGATYEQYF.

CDR3 in amino acids: CASSYPRTGFYNEQFF. This chain connects TRBV6-2 or TRBV6-3 to TRBJ2-1; TCRdb proposes TRBD1, but this gene call is untestable without DNA. This CDR3 spans 16 amino acids. Looked up from germline, CDR1 is MNHEY and CDR2 is SVGEGT.

The V gene is TRBV5-4, the J gene TRBJ1-1. Looked up from germline, CDR1 is SGHNT and CDR2 is YYREEE (reference sequence). The CDR3 contains 13 residues. CDR3 amino acids: CASSDGRRSRAFF.

This chain connects TRBV29-1 to TRBJ2-3; TCRdb lists TRBD2, though no DNA is available to test this call. Germline CDR1 and CDR2: SQVTM and ANQGSEA. The CDR3 is 13 amino acids. The CDR3 spells CSVVPAGINTQYF.

The rearrangement uses TRBV20-1 and TRBJ1-2; TCRdb calls TRBD1, which cannot be checked without DNA. This CDR3 has 15 amino acids. Germline CDR1 is DFQATT and CDR2 is SNEGSKA (reference sequence). The CDR3 here is CSARGRDRLIYGYTF.

This CDR3 is CASSRGNIGNTIYF. The rearrangement joins TRBV6-1 to TRBJ1-3. The CDR3 covers 14 residues. Germline CDR1 reads MNHNS; CDR2 reads SASEGT.

V and J are TRBV29-1 and TRBJ2-7; TCRdb outputs TRBD1, but without DNA this stays unchecked. Germline V lookup: CDR1 SQVTM, CDR2 ANQGSEA. CDR3 length: 15 amino acids. This CDR3 is CSARGSGENTDEQYF.

This chain connects TRBV5-1 to TRBJ1-6; as DNA is missing, the TRBD1 call by TCRdb cannot be tested. The germline V gene has CDR1 SGHRS and CDR2 YFSETQ. This CDR3 contains 13 residues. The CDR3 reads CASRTGGNSPLHF.